This T cell receptor (beta chain) was sequenced during a study of beta chain features in type 1 diabetes. Study-level results: Across all four CD4+ subsets, people with type 1 diabetes showed modestly shorter TCRB CDR3s.

A CD45RO/CCR7/CD25/CD127/CD95/CD27 panel sorted naive, central memory, regulatory and stem cell-like memory CD4+ cells. Every bit of the isolated RNA underwent reverse transcription, so sequencing read expressed TCRB transcripts. Data came from immunoSEQ multiplex PCR; TCRdb stores just in-frame clones and leaves some out. The repertoire holds some 280,000 clones, with over 11% as singletons. The CDR3 runs 13 residues. CDR1 is SGHTA, CDR2 FQGNSA, per germline. V gave up 5 bases and J gave up 4 bases, with 11 bases separating them. Of note for this clone: The antigen remains unidentified.

This clonotype was obtained from a man younger than 40 with type 1 diabetes. The chain recombines TRBV7-2 with TRBJ1-2, with a tentative D call TRBD1 (5 bases). The specimen was naive CD4+ T cells from blood. The CDR3 is CASSNNQGYGYTF. DNA of the CDR3: TGTGCCAGCAGCAACAATCAGGGCTATGGCTACACCTTC.